These 25 T cell receptor beta chains were all obtained from the same sample, sequenced in a study of shared clonotypes between healthy human individuals. The naive CD8 subset, CD45RO-negative cells positively selected for CCR7, excluded terminally differentiated effector memory CD45RA+ cells. TCRdb keeps only in-frame clones here, not all; method: immunoSEQ multiplex PCR. The table lists over 2,000,000 clones, roughly 95% of them singletons. Sequencing was carried out using naive CD8+ T cells from PBMCs. The receptors shown here come from a man between 18 and 35 years old in good health. Some clones in this sample may be carry-over from other donors' samples.

The chain joins TRBV5-1 to TRBJ2-1, with TRBD1 matching over 11 bases. Germline-derived CDR1 and CDR2 are SGHRS and YFSETQ. V shed 3 bases, J shed 0 bases, and the junction held 2 bases outside the gene matches. The CDR3 has 16 amino acids. The CDR3 is CASSSGTGGSYNEQFF. The CDR3, as DNA: TGCGCCAGCAGCTCCGGGACAGGGGGCTCCTACAATGAGCAGTTCTTC. Full variable domain (rest looked up from reference TRBV5-1 and TRBJ2-1): KAGVTQTPRYLIKTRGQQVTLSCSPISGHRSVSWYQQTPGQGLQFLFEYFSETQRNKGNFPGRFSGRQFSNSRSEMNVSTLELGDSALYLCASSSGTGGSYNEQFFGPGTRLTVL.

The chain uses TRBV7-8 and TRBJ2-3; the D gene is possibly TRBD1 (5 bases). V lost 2 bases, J lost 2 bases, and 11 bases lay in between. The CDR3 runs 15 residues. Per germline, CDR1 SGHVS and CDR2 FQNEAQ. In DNA, the CDR3 is TGTGCCAGCAGCTTACCGCAGGGATACACAGATACGCAGTATTTT. Protein: CASSLPQGYTDTQYF.

V is TRBV7-8 and J is TRBJ2-1, with 9 bases aligning to TRBD1. Germline V gene data show CDR1 as SGHVS and CDR2 as FQNEAQ. CDR3 length: 14 residues. V dropped 8 bases and J dropped 11; count of bases not matched to a gene: 13. The CDR3 DNA sequence: TGTGCCAGCCGTCACGGACAGGGGTCGACCCAGCAGTTCTTC. Its translation: CASRHGQGSTQQFF. The entire variable domain, with the rest obtained from reference TRBV7-8 and TRBJ2-1, is as follows: GAGVSQSPRYKVAKRGQDVALRCDPISGHVSLFWYQQALGQGPEFLTYFQNEAQLDKSGLPSDRFFAERPEGSVSTLKIQRTQQEDSAVYLCASRHGQGSTQQFFGPGTRLTVL.

Points on this clone: The sample contains more than one DNA sequence encoding this CDR3. This rearrangement joins TRBV27 to TRBJ2-7; tentatively, D is TRBD1 (6 bases). CDR3 length: 13 amino acids. Trimming cost V 2 bases and J 2 bases, with 7 bases left between them. The germline V gene has CDR1 MNHEY and CDR2 SMNVEV (reference sequence). The DNA for the CDR3 is TGTGCCAGCAGTTTAGGGACACCCTACGAGCAGTACTTC. Its protein is CASSLGTPYEQYF.

As regards this clone: The same CDR3 can be traced to other DNA sequences in this sample. The rearrangement links TRBV19 to TRBJ2-2; D uncertain. The V gene's germline CDR1 is LNHDA and CDR2 SQIVND (reference sequence). Trimming removed 2 bases from V and 7 bases from J, with 8 bases in between. The CDR3 runs 13 residues. In DNA, the CDR3 is TGTGCCAGTAGTATACCTCCAGGCGGGGAGCTGTTTTTT. Its translation: CASSIPPGGELFF.

This chain uses TRBV7-9 with TRBJ2-1, with 9 bases identical to TRBD1. CDR1 is SEHNR and CDR2 is FQNEAQ in the germline V gene (reference sequence). The CDR3 runs 15 residues. V was pared by 4 bases and J by 6 bases, with 7 bases of the junction left unmatched. CDR3 nucleotide sequence: TGTGCCAGCAGCTCCCCGGGACAGGGAGGCAATGAGCAGTTCTTC. Translating it yields CASSSPGQGGNEQFF.

The chain joins TRBV11-2 to TRBJ2-1; D is unresolved. There are 15 residues in the CDR3. The germline V and J ends were trimmed by 1 base and 2 bases, with 9 bases remaining between them. Germline CDR1 and CDR2: SGHAT and FQNNGV. CDR3 in DNA: TGTGCCAGCAGCTTAGCCACGTCCCCCTACAATGAGCAGTTCTTC. Translating it yields CASSLATSPYNEQFF.

The V and J genes are TRBV7-2 and TRBJ2-1, with TRBD2 identical over 10 bases. CDR1 and CDR2 (germline): SGHTA, FQGNSA. The V segment lost 4 bases and the J segment 3 bases; nucleotides outside the gene matches: 6. The CDR3 runs 16 residues. The CDR3 DNA is TGTGCCAGCAGCTACGCTAGCGGGAGCCTCTACAATGAGCAGTTCTTC. Translation: CASSYASGSLYNEQFF. Drawing the rest from reference TRBV7-2 and TRBJ2-1, the complete variable domain is GAGVSQSPSNKVTEKGKDVELRCDPISGHTALYWYRQSLGQGLEFLIYFQGNSAPDKSGLPSDRFSAERTGGSVSTLTIQRTQQEDSAVYLCASSYASGSLYNEQFFGPGTRLTVL.

Regarding this clone: The junction does not match germline at one end; this may be a read error. The genes are TRBV20-1 and TRBJ1-2; possibly TRBD1 for D (5 bases). CDR1 is DFQATT, CDR2 SNEGSKA, per germline (reference sequence). The CDR3 contains 10 residues. Written as DNA, the CDR3 is TGCAGTGCTAGTCTAGCTGGACACTCCTTC. It yields the protein CSASLAGHSF.

The chain's CDR3 is CASSEVYGGQGNQPQHF. The CDR3 DNA reads TGTGCCAGCAGCGAAGTCTATGGGGGGCAGGGGAATCAGCCCCAGCATTTT. The V gene is TRBV5-8, the J gene TRBJ1-5, with D tentatively TRBD1 (6 bases). V lost 4 bases and J 4 bases, leaving 21 bases between the germline ends. Germline CDR1 and CDR2: SGHTS and YDEGEE. CDR3 size: 17 residues. Full variable domain (remainder filled in from reference TRBV5-8 and TRBJ1-5): EAGVTQSPTHLIKTRGQQATLRCSPISGHTSVYWYQQALGLGLQFLLWYDEGEERNRGNFPPRFSGRQFPNYSSELNVNALELEDSALYLCASSEVYGGQGNQPQHFGDGTRLSIL.

The CDR3 region has the DNA TGTGCCAGCAGTATCTCGGGAGGGCCATACAATGAGCAGTTCTTC. Translated: CASSISGGPYNEQFF. The chain uses TRBV28 and TRBJ2-1; 8 bases fit TRBD2. The germline V gene has CDR1 MDHEN and CDR2 SYDVKM. Germline trimming cut 5 bases from V and 4 bases from J; bases unmatched to any gene: 7. The CDR3 totals 15 residues.

This rearrangement joins TRBV7-9 to TRBJ2-3, with D possibly matching TRBD1 (5 bases). V was pared by 5 bases and J by 3 bases, with 12 bases between. Germline assignment: CDR1 SEHNR and CDR2 FQNEAQ (reference sequence). The CDR3 is 14 residues long. CDR3 bases: TGTGCCAGCAGCGACACCCCAGGGACAGATACGCAGTATTTT. This encodes CASSDTPGTDTQYF. Together with reference TRBV7-9 and TRBJ2-3, the CDR3 gives the full variable domain: DTGVSQNPRHKITKRGQNVTFRCDPISEHNRLYWYRQTLGQGPEFLTYFQNEAQLEKSRLLSDRFSAERPKGSFSTLEIQRTEQGDSAMYLCASSDTPGTDTQYFGPGTRLTVL.

V gene TRBV27 combines with J gene TRBJ1-2; a possible D gene is TRBD1 (6 bases). Germline CDR1 is MNHEY and CDR2 is SMNVEV (reference sequence). Trimming shortened V by 6 bases and J by 8 bases, and 22 bases separated the two germline ends. The CDR3 spans 15 residues. The CDR3 loop is CASSFIPWGADGYTF. The CDR3 DNA reads as TGTGCCAGCAGCTTCATCCCTTGGGGGGCGGACGGCTACACCTTC.

The rearrangement joins TRBV19 to TRBJ2-1; D may be TRBD2 (5 bases). Germline V gene lookup returns CDR1 LNHDA and CDR2 SQIVND (reference sequence). The CDR3 extends over 14 amino acids. Deletions cut 4 bases from V and 9 bases from J, with 16 bases between. Here the CDR3 DNA reads TGTGCCAGTAGTACCCCCCTCCGGGGTGCTGAGCAGTTCTTC. Amino acids: CASSTPLRGAEQFF.

With regard to this clone: Other nucleotide sequences in the sample specify the same CDR3. CDR3 in DNA: TGCAGTGCCCCGACAGGGAATGGCTACACCTTC. It translates to CSAPTGNGYTF. The rearrangement uses TRBV20-1 and TRBJ1-2; 7 positions agree with TRBD1. Germline V gives CDR1 DFQATT, CDR2 SNEGSKA (reference sequence). V shed 6 bases, J shed 6 bases, and the junction held 4 bases outside the gene matches. The CDR3 spans 11 residues.

This sequence joins TRBV7-6 and TRBJ2-2; 10 bases align to TRBD2. This CDR3 has 16 amino acids. The V segment lost 1 base and the J segment 4 bases; nucleotides outside the gene matches: 3. Germline-derived CDR1 and CDR2 are SGHVS and FNYEAQ. For the CDR3, the DNA is TGTGCCAGCAGCTTAGGGGCTAGCGGGAGCACCGGGGAGCTGTTTTTT. Translating it yields CASSLGASGSTGELFF.

This sequence joins TRBV6-5 and TRBJ2-7; D may be TRBD1 (6 bases). V was pared by 7 bases and J by 9 bases, with 19 bases between. This CDR3 has 13 amino acids. The germline CDR1 and CDR2 sequences are MNHEY and SVGAGI. DNA of the CDR3: TGTGCCAGCACAGGGGTCCCCCTAGGGCCGCAGTACTTC. This translates into CASTGVPLGPQYF.

Concerning this clone itself: Mismatch with germline at one junction end may stem from a read error. The V gene is TRBV7-2, the J gene TRBJ2-7; D gene uncertain. Germline lookup yields CDR1 SGHTA and CDR2 FQGNSA. This CDR3 is built from 14 residues. Here the CDR3 reads CASSHGWNSCEQYF. As DNA, the CDR3 is TGTGCCAGCAGCCACGGTTGGAACTCCTGCGAGCAGTACTTC. Combining the CDR3 with reference TRBV7-2 and TRBJ2-7 gives the whole variable domain GAGVSQSPSNKVTEKGKDVELRCDPISGHTALYWYRQSLGQGLEFLIYFQGNSAPDKSGLPSDRFSAERTGGSVSTLTIQRTQQEDSAVYLCASSHGWNSCEQYFGPGTRLTVT.

V usage is TRBV13 and J usage is TRBJ2-7; TRBD1 agrees at 9 bases. With 2 bases clipped from V and 5 bases from J, the junction kept 7 bases outside the gene matches. Per germline, CDR1 PRHDT and CDR2 FYEKMQ (reference sequence). The CDR3 has 15 amino acids. CDR3 loop: CASSLMGQGPHEQYF. The CDR3 DNA sequence: TGTGCCAGCAGCTTAATGGGACAGGGACCCCACGAGCAGTACTTC.

J is TRBJ2-2 and V is TRBV7-8; D uncertain. The CDR3 extends over 16 amino acids. Germline lookup yields CDR1 SGHVS and CDR2 FQNEAQ. V was cut by 2 bases and J by 6 bases, with 16 bases left in between. CDR3 in amino acids: CASSLIGEIGAGELFF. CDR3 sequence (DNA): TGTGCCAGCAGCTTAATCGGAGAGATTGGCGCCGGGGAGCTGTTTTTT.

The CDR3 region has the DNA TGTGCCAGCAGCTCCAGACAGGGTGGAAGGTACGAGCAGTACTTC. Translated, it gives CASSSRQGGRYEQYF. The chain is built from TRBV7-9 and TRBJ2-7, with 7 bases lining up with TRBD1. The CDR3 consists of 15 residues. Trimming removed 4 bases from V and 4 bases from J; junction bases left unmatched: 10. Germline CDR1 and CDR2: SEHNR and FQNEAQ (reference sequence). The full variable domain, rest sourced from reference TRBV7-9 and TRBJ2-7, is DTGVSQNPRHKITKRGQNVTFRCDPISEHNRLYWYRQTLGQGPEFLTYFQNEAQLEKSRLLSDRFSAERPKGSFSTLEIQRTEQGDSAMYLCASSSRQGGRYEQYFGPGTRLTVT.

About this clone itself: The DNA is omitted, as the CDR3 cannot be located on it reliably, and the CDR3 follows TCRdb's listing. The V and J genes are TRBV6-5 and TRBJ2-1; TRBD1, the table's D call, lacks a check against the DNA. 15 amino acids form the CDR3, both terminal residues included. CDR1 MNHEY and CDR2 SVGAGI come from the germline V gene. This CDR3 is CASSSSQGIYNEQFF.

The chain links TRBV19 to TRBJ2-7, with D maybe TRBD1 (6 bases). Looked up from germline, CDR1 is LNHDA and CDR2 is SQIVND (reference sequence). The CDR3 sequence is 14 residues long. The V and J ends lost 6 bases and 6 bases respectively, with 18 bases between them. The CDR3 loop is CASSPRAGDAEQYF. The CDR3 DNA sequence: TGTGCCAGTAGCCCCCGGGCAGGGGACGCCGAGCAGTACTTC.

V and J are TRBV19 and TRBJ2-7; TRBD1 agrees at 7 bases. This CDR3 is 16 amino acids long. The ends lost 5 bases at V and 2 bases at J; junction bases unmatched: 12. The germline V gene has CDR1 LNHDA and CDR2 SQIVND (reference sequence). CDR3 sequence reads: CASSVNSRDRAYEQYF. CDR3 coding DNA: TGTGCCAGTAGTGTTAATTCCCGGGACAGAGCCTACGAGCAGTACTTC. Supplemented by reference TRBV19 and TRBJ2-7, the full variable domain reads DGGITQSPKYLFRKEGQNVTLSCEQNLNHDAMYWYRQDPGQGLRLIYYSQIVNDFQKGDIAEGYSVSREKKESFPLTVTSAQKNPTAFYLCASSVNSRDRAYEQYFGPGTRLTVT.

The chain combines TRBV27 with TRBJ2-7, with D perhaps being TRBD1 or TRBD2 (6 bases each). Trimming removed 3 bases from V and 3 bases from J, with 12 bases in between. The CDR3 consists of 14 residues. CDR1 MNHEY and CDR2 SMNVEV come from the germline V gene (reference sequence). The CDR3, as DNA: TGTGCCAGCAGTTTCCGGGGGCCGAACTACGAGCAGTACTTC. The encoded protein is CASSFRGPNYEQYF.